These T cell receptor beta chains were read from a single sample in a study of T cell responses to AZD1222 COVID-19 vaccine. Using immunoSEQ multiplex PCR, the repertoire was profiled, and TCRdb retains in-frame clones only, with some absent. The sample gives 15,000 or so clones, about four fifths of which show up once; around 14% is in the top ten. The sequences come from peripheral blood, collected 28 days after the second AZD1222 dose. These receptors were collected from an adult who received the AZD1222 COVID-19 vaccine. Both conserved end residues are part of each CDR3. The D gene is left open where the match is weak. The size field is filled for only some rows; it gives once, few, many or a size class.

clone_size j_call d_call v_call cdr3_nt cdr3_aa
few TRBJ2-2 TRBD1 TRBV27 TGTGCCAGCAGTGCGGACAGGGGGACCGGGGAGCTGTTTTTT CASSADRGTGELFF
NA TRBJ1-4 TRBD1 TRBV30 TGTGCCTGGAGTGTAGGGACAGTTGCAACTAATGAAAAACTGTTTTTT CAWSVGTVATNEKLFF
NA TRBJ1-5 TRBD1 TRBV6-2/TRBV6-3 TGTGCCAGCAGTTACTCGGCAGGGGGCCGGCCCCAGCATTTT CASSYSAGGRPQHF
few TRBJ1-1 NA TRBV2 TGTGCCAGCACCGCTCTAACGGAGGCTTTCTTT CASTALTEAFF
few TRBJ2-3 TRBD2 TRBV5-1 TGCGCCAGCAGCTTGTTGGGCTTAATAGCGGGGGGACTAGTAGGAGATACGCAGTATTTT CASSLLGLIAGGLVGDTQYF
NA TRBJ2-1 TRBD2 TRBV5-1 TGCGCCAGCAGCCCGGGCGGGGGTACGGGCGATGAGCAGTTCTTC CASSPGGGTGDEQFF
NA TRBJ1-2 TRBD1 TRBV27 TGTGCCAGCAGTTACCGGACAGGGGGCGGCTACACCTTC CASSYRTGGGYTF
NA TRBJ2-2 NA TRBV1 TGCACCAGCAGCCAAAGACGGGTGATCGGGGAGCTGTTTTTT CTSSQRRVIGELFF
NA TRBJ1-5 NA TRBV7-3 TGTGCCAGCAGCTTAAAGACCAGCAATCAGCCCCAGCATTTT CASSLKTSNQPQHF
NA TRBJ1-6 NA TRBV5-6 TGTGCCAGCAGCTTAGATCCCTATAATTCACCCCTCCACTTT CASSLDPYNSPLHF
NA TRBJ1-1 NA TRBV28 TGTGCCAGCAACCCGATGCAAGGGAGGAACACTGAAGCTTTCTTT CASNPMQGRNTEAFF
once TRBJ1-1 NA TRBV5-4 TGTGCCAGCAGCTTGGAGATAGGACCTGAAGCTTTCTTT CASSLEIGPEAFF
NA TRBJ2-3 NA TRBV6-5 TGTGCCAGCAGTTACTACGGGGTTGGAGATACGCAGTATTTT CASSYYGVGDTQYF
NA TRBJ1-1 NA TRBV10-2 TGCGCCAGCACTCCGACAAAGGGGGGAGAAGCTTTCTTT CASTPTKGGEAFF
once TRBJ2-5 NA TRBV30 TGTGCCTGGAGAGCGATGGGGGAGACCCAGTACTTC CAWRAMGETQYF
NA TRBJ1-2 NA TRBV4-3 TGCGCCAGCAGCCAAGAAAGCTCAGTGGGCAGGGCTAACTATGGCTACACCTTC CASSQESSVGRANYGYTF
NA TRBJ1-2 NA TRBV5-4 TGTGCCAGCAGCTTTTCCTATGGCTACACCTTC CASSFSYGYTF
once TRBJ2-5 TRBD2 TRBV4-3 TGCGCCAGCAGCCAGAGACTAGCAGCTGTTGAGACCCAGTACTTC CASSQRLAAVETQYF
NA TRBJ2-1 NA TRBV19 TGTGCCAGTAGCCCCCCAGTAAAGAACAATGAGCAGTTCTTC CASSPPVKNNEQFF
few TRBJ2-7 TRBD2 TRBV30 TGTGCCTGCCTGGCGGGGGGTACCTACGAGCAGTACTTC CACLAGGTYEQYF
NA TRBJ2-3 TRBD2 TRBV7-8 TGTGCCAGCAGCGCTCGGGAGGGTATGAGCACAGATACGCAGTATTTT CASSAREGMSTDTQYF
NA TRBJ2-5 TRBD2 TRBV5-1 TGCGCCAGCAGCTTAGGTGGGACTAGTTTCGGTAGACAAGAGACCCAGTACTTC CASSLGGTSFGRQETQYF